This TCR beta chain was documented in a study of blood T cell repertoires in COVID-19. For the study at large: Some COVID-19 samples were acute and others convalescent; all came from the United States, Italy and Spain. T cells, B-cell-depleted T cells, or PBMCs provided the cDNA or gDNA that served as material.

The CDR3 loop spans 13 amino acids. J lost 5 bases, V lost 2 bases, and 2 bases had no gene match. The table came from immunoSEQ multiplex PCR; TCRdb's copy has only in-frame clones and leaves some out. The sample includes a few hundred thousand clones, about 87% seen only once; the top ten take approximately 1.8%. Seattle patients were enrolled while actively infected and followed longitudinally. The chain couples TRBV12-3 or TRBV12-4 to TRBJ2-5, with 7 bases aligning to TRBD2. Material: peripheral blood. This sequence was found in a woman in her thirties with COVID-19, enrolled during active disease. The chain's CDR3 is CASSLLGGETQYF. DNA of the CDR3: TGTGCCAGCAGTTTATTGGGGGGGGAGACCCAGTACTTC.